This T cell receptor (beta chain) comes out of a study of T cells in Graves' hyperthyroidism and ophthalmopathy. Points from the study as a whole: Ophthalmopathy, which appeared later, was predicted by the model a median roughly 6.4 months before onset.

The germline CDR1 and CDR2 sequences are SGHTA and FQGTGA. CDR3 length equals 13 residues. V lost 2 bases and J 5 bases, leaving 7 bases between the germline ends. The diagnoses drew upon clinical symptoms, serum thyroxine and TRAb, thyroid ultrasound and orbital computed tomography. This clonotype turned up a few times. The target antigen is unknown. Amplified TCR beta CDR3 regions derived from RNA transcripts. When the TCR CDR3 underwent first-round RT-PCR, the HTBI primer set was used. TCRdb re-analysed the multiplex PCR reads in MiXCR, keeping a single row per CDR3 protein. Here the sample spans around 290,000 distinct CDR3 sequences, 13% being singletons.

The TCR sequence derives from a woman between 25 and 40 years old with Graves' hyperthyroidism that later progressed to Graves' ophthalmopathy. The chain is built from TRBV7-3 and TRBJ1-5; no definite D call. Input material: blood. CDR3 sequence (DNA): TGTGCCAGCAGCTTAGATCCAGATCAGCCCCAGCATTTT. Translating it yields CASSLDPDQPQHF.